Listed below are T cell receptor beta chains from one sample, sequenced in a study of tumor-infiltrating lymphocytes in primary liver carcinoma. TCRdb reprocessed the multiplex PCR reads with MiXCR, giving one entry per CDR3 protein. This repertoire shows 100,000 to 150,000 distinct CDR3 sequences, 55% to 75% found once; its top ten account for about 8%. Sequencing was done on a sample of liver tumor tissue from sampling region 3. The receptors here all came from a woman aged 60-75 years with primary liver carcinoma and hepatitis B virus infection. CDR3s include the opening cysteine and the closing phenylalanine or tryptophan. The order of the fields is D gene, J gene, V gene, clone size, CDR3 DNA, CDR3 protein. D genes are given only for firm matches. Not all rows give a size; the values are once, few, many and, for expanded clones, a class.

-	TRBJ1-3	TRBV4-1	-	TGCGCCAGCACCCACAGGGGAAACACCATATATTTT	CASTHRGNTIYF
-	TRBJ2-7	TRBV6-1	-	TGTGCCAGCTCCCCCAGGAGAGAGGAGGAGCAGTACTTC	CASSPRREEEQYF
-	TRBJ2-3	TRBV29-1	-	TGCAGCCTTGATGGTCCAAAGAGCACAGATACGCAGTATTTT	CSLDGPKSTDTQYF
TRBD1	TRBJ1-5	TRBV28	many	TGTGCCAGCAGTGGGGACAGTAGCAATCAGCCCCAGCATTTT	CASSGDSSNQPQHF
TRBD2	TRBJ2-4	TRBV10-2	-	TGCGCCAGCACTGAGAGACTAGCGGGAGGAGCCAAAAACATTCAGTACTTC	CASTERLAGGAKNIQYF
-	TRBJ2-1	TRBV14	-	TGTGCCAGCAGCCAATCCAGTCGGGATAGACGCAATGAGCAGTTCTTC	CASSQSSRDRRNEQFF
-	TRBJ1-1	TRBV7-9	-	TGTGCCAGCAGCTTTTCACGCCCCGGGGGCTCGAACACTGAAGCTTTCTTT	CASSFSRPGGSNTEAFF
TRBD2	TRBJ2-1	TRBV6-5	-	TGTGCCAGCAGTCCGTCGGGACTAGCGGCCCACAATGAGCAGTTCTTC	CASSPSGLAAHNEQFF
-	TRBJ2-3	TRBV4-2	once	TGTGCCAGCAGCCAGCTCTGGCGGGACTTCTGCCATACAGATACACAGTATTTT	CASSQLWRDFCHTDTQYF
TRBD2	TRBJ2-1	TRBV6-4	few	TGTGCCAGCAGTCGCCTAGCGGGAGAATCGAATGAGCAGTTCTTC	CASSRLAGESNEQFF
-	TRBJ2-1	TRBV11-2	medium-sized	TGTGCCAGCAGCTTAGTGTTCGACACGCTAATTCGCGATGAGCAGTTCTTC	CASSLVFDTLIRDEQFF
-	TRBJ2-5	TRBV29-1	many	TGCAGCGTTCTGAGGTCGTCCGAGACCCAGTACTTC	CSVLRSSETQYF
TRBD2	TRBJ2-1	TRBV28	-	TGTGCCAGTCTTCAGACTAGCGGGAGGGGGAACTCCTACTATGAGCAGTTCTTC	CASLQTSGRGNSYYEQFF
-	TRBJ2-7	TRBV28	many	TGTGCCAGCAAGGAGCAGACATCAAGCTCCTACGAGCAGTACTTC	CASKEQTSSSYEQYF
TRBD2	TRBJ2-7	TRBV6-6	-	TGTGCCAGCTCAAATAGCGGGGGGAGCTCCTACGAGCAGTACTTC	CASSNSGGSSYEQYF
-	TRBJ2-7	TRBV6-6	-	TGTGCCATCAGTAACCGGGATCTCCGAGAAACTTACGAGCAGTACTTC	CAISNRDLRETYEQYF
-	TRBJ2-1	TRBV5-1	-	TGCGCCAGCAGCTTGGTCGCCTACAACAATGAGCAGTTCTTC	CASSLVAYNNEQFF
-	TRBJ1-5	TRBV10-3	-	TGTGCCATCAGTGTAGAGAGGGGCGGGAATCAGCCCCAGCACTTT	CAISVERGGNQPQHF
-	TRBJ1-1	TRBV28	many	TGTGCCAGCAGTTTAACAGGGAAGTACACTGAAGCTTTCTTT	CASSLTGKYTEAFF
TRBD2	TRBJ2-1	TRBV11-2	-	TGTGCCAGCAGCGTAGGTCTGGTAGCGGGAAGGCCGAATGAGCAATTCTTC	CASSVGLVAGRPNEQFF
TRBD1	TRBJ1-2	TRBV11-2	few	TGTGCCAGCAACTTTAGGGGAGGGGGCGGCTATGGCTACACCTTC	CASNFRGGGGYGYTF
TRBD1	TRBJ2-1	TRBV7-9	-	TGTGCCAGCAGCCGTGGGACAGGGGTATACAATGAGCAGTTCTTC	CASSRGTGVYNEQFF
-	TRBJ2-7	TRBV4-2	many	TGTGCCAGCAGCCTACTACCTAGGAGCTCCTACGAGCAGTACTTC	CASSLLPRSSYEQYF
TRBD2	TRBJ2-3	TRBV28	-	TGTGCCAGCAGTTTACCGCCTAGCGGGAGGGTTGGGGCAGATATGCAGTATTTT	CASSLPPSGRVGADMQYF
-	TRBJ1-2	TRBV7-9	few	TGTGCCAGCAGCGAGTCGACCCCCGGTGGGAACTATGGCTACACCTTC	CASSESTPGGNYGYTF
TRBD2	TRBJ2-3	TRBV12-3/TRBV12-4	-	TGTGCCAGCAGTCCTGGACAAGCGGGAGGTACAGATACGCAGTACTTT	CASSPGQAGGTDTQYF
-	TRBJ2-7	TRBV5-1	-	TGCGCCAGCAGCTCGAACCTCGGGACGAGTTACTACGAGCAGTACTTC	CASSSNLGTSYYEQYF
-	TRBJ2-7	TRBV6-1	-	TGTGCCATCAGTTCACAGCGGAACTCCTACGAGCAGTACTTC	CAISSQRNSYEQYF
TRBD2	TRBJ2-1	TRBV6-2/TRBV6-3	many	TGTGCCAGCAGTTGGGGAACTAGCGGGATGCGGAATGAGCAGTTCTTC	CASSWGTSGMRNEQFF
-	TRBJ2-7	TRBV7-9	-	TGTGCCAGCAGCTTATCCGCGACTGGGTCCTACGAGCAGTACTTC	CASSLSATGSYEQYF
-	TRBJ2-1	TRBV7-8	-	TGTGCCAGCATATACGGGACTGGCGGGACTCATGAGCAGTTCTTC	CASIYGTGGTHEQFF
-	TRBJ2-1	TRBV29-1	-	TGCAACGTTCATAAGGCCGGGTGGTACAATGAACAGTTCTTC	CNVHKAGWYNEQFF
TRBD2	TRBJ2-1	TRBV4-1	-	TGCGCCAGCAGCAAGTGGGGACTAGCGGGAGAGCTTCACAATGAACAGTTCTTC	CASSKWGLAGELHNEQFF
-	TRBJ2-1	TRBV11-2	once	TGTGCCAGCAGATTAGGACTTATCAATGAGCAGTTCTTC	CASRLGLINEQFF
-	TRBJ2-7	TRBV6-2/TRBV6-3	-	TGTGTCAGCACCTTTCGACATGGGTGTAACTACGAGCAGTACTTC	CVSTFRHGCNYEQYF
-	TRBJ1-4	TRBV10-3	many	TGTGCCATCAGTGAAGGAGGGTATAGTGAAAAACTGTTTTTT	CAISEGGYSEKLFF
-	TRBJ2-6	TRBV11-2	-	TGTGCCAGCACCTTGACTGGGGATGGGGCCAACGTCCTGAGTTTC	CASTLTGDGANVLSF
-	TRBJ1-1	TRBV21-1	-	TGTACCAGCAGCATTAAACCCGGCTCGGGGGGGAGCACTGAAGCTTTCTTT	CTSSIKPGSGGSTEAFF
-	TRBJ2-7	TRBV5-1	few	TGCCCCAGCAGCTTGGAAGGCCTGGGCATCTACGAGCAGTACTTC	CPSSLEGLGIYEQYF
-	TRBJ2-3	TRBV29-1	-	TGCAATGTTGGGACCGACAGCACAGATACGCAGTATTTC	CNVGTDSTDTQYF